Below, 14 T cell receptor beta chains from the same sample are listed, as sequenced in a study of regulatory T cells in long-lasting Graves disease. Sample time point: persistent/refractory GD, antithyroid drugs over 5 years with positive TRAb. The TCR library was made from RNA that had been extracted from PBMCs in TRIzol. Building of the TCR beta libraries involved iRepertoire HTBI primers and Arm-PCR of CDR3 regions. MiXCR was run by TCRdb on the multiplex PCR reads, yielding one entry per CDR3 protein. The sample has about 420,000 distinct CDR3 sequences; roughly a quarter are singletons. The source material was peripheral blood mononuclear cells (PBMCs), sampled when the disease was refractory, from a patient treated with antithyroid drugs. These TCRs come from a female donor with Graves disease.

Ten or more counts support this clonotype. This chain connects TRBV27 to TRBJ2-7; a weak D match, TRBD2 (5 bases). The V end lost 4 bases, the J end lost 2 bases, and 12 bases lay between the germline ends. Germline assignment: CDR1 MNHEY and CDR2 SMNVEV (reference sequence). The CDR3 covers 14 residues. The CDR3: CASSSGMEPYEQYF. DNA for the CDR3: TGTGCCAGCAGTTCCGGGATGGAGCCCTACGAGCAGTACTTC.

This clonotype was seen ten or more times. The CDR3 DNA reads as TGTGCCAGCAGCTCAATTAAGGGACAGGGAACCTTCTATGGCTACACCTTC. It yields the protein CASSSIKGQGTFYGYTF. J is TRBJ1-2 and V is TRBV7-2; 9 positions match TRBD1. CDR1 SGHTA and CDR2 FQGNSA come from the germline V gene. The CDR3 is 17 amino acids. The trim removed 4 bases at V and 4 bases at J, leaving 13 bases unmatched.

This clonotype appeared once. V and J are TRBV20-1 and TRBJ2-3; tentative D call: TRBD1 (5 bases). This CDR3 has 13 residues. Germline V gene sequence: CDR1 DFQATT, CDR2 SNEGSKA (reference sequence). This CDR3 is CTPKDIYTDTQYF. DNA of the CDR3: TGCACCCCGAAGGACATTTATACAGATACGCAGTATTTT.

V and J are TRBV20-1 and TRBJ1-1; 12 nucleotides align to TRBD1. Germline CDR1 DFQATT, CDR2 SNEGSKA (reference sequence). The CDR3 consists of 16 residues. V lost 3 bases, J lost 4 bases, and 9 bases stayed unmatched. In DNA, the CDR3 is TGCAGTGCTAGCACCGGGACAGGGGGCGGGGGCACTGAAGCTTTCTTT. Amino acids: CSASTGTGGGGTEAFF.

The CDR3 coding sequence is TGTGCCAGCAGCTTAGAAGGGACAGCAATGAACACTGAAGCTTTCTTT. Translation: CASSLEGTAMNTEAFF. This chain links TRBV11-1 with TRBJ1-1; 7 nucleotides align to TRBD1. Germline assignment: CDR1 SGHAT and CDR2 FQDESV (reference sequence). The CDR3 contains 16 residues. The ends lost 1 base at V and 0 bases at J; junction bases unmatched: 5.

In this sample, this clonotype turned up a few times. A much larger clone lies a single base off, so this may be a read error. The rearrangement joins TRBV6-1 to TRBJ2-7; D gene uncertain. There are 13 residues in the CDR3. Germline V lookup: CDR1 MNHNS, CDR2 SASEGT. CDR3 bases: TGTGGCAGCAGGAGAGACCGGAGCTACGAGCAGTACTTC. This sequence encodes CGSRRDRSYEQYF.

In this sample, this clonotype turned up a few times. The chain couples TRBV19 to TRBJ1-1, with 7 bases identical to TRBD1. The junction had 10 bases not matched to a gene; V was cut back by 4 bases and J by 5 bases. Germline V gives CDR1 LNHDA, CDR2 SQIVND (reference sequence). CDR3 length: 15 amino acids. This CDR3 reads CASSRNRGSWTEAFF. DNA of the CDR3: TGTGCCAGTAGTAGGAACAGGGGATCTTGGACTGAAGCTTTCTTT.

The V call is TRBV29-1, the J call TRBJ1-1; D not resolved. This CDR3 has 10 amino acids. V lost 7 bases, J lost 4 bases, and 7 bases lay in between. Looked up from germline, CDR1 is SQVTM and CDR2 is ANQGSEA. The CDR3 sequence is CSAEGTEAFF. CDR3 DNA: TGCAGCGCCGAGGGCACTGAAGCTTTCTTT.

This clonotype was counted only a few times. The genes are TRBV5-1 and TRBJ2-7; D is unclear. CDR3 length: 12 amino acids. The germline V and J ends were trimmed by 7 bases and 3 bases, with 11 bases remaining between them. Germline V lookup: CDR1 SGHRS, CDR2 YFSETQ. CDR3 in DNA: TGCGCCAGCTACCGGTACCGCTACGAGCAGTACTTC. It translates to CASYRYRYEQYF.

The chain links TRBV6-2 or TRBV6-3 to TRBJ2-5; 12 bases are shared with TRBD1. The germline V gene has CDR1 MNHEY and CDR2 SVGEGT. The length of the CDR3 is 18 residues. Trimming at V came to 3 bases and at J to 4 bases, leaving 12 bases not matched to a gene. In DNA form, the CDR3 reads TGTGCCAGCAGTTATTTGGGGACAGGGGGCTTAAGAGGAGAGACCCAGTACTTC. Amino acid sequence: CASSYLGTGGLRGETQYF.

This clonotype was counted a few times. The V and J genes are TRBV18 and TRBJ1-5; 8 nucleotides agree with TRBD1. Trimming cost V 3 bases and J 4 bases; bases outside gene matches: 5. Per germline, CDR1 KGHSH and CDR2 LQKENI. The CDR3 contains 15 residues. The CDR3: CASSPGTGVNQPQHF. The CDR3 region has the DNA TGTGCCAGCTCACCCGGGACAGGAGTTAATCAGCCCCAGCATTTT.

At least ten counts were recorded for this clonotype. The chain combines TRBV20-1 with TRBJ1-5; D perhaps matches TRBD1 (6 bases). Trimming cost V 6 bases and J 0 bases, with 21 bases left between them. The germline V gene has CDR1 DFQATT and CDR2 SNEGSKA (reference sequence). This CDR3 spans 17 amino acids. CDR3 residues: CSAKQGGGGRSNQPQHF. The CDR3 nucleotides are TGCAGTGCAAAACAGGGAGGTGGGGGCCGTAGCAATCAGCCCCAGCATTTT.

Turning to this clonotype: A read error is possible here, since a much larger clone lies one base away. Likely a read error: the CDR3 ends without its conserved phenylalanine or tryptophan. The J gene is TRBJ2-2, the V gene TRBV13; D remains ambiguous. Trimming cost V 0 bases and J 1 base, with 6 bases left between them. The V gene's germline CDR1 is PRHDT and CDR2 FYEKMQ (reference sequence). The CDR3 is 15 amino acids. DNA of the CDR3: TGTGCCAGCAGCTTAGGCCCCAAGAACACCGGGGAGCTGTTTTCT. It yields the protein CASSLGPKNTGELFS.

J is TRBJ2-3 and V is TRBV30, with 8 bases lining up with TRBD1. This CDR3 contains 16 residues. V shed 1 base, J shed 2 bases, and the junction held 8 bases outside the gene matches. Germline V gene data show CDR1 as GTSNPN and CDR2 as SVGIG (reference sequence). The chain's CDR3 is CAWSDEGDRPTDTQYF. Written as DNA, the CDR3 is TGTGCCTGGAGTGATGAAGGGGACAGGCCCACAGATACGCAGTATTTT.